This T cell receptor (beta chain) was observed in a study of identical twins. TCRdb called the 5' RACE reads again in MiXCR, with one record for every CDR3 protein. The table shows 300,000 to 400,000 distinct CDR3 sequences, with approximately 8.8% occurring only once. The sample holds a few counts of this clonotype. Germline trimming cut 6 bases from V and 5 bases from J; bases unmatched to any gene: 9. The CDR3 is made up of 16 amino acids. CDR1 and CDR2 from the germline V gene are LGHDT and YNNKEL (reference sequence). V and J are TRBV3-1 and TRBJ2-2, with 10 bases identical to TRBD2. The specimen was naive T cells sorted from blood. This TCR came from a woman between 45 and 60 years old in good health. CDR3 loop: CASRTPSGRGTGELFF. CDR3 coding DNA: TGTGCCAGCAGAACCCCTAGCGGGAGAGGAACCGGGGAGCTGTTTTTT. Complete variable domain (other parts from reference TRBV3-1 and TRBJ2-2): DTAVSQTPKYLVTQMGNDKSIKCEQNLGHDTMYWYKQDSKKFLKIMFSYNNKELIINETVPNRFSPKSPDKAHLNLHINSLELGDSAVYFCASRTPSGRGTGELFFGEGSRLTVL.